Each of the 18 T cell receptor beta chains below was sequenced from the same sample in a study of blood T cell repertoires in COVID-19. Assay: immunoSEQ multiplex PCR; the TCRdb copy retains only in-frame clones and omits some. The sample has more than 80,000 clones, 70% to 80% seen once. Sequencing used peripheral blood. The receptors shown here come from a man of 80 years or more with COVID-19, enrolled during active disease.

This clone was detected a few times. V usage is TRBV3-1 (or the pseudogene TRBV3-2) and J usage is TRBJ2-7; TRBD2 agrees at 8 bases. The CDR3 runs to 17 residues. Looked up from germline, CDR1 is LGHDT and CDR2 is YNNKEL (reference sequence). The J segment lost 9 bases and the V segment lost 2 bases, leaving 18 bases of the junction unmatched. The CDR3 DNA is TGTGCCAGCAGCCAACGCCGCTTAGCGGGACGAGTAGTGGGGCAGTACTTC. Translating gives CASSQRRLAGRVVGQYF.

V and J are TRBV2 and TRBJ1-2; no reliable D call. Deletions cut 5 bases from V and 7 bases from J, with 14 bases between. Germline-derived CDR1 and CDR2 are SNHLY and FYNNEI. The CDR3 runs to 13 residues. The CDR3 coding sequence is TGTGCCAGCAGTTCTCGCCCTACCTTTGGCTACACCTTC. Residues: CASSSRPTFGYTF. Complete variable domain (other parts from reference TRBV2 and TRBJ1-2): EPEVTQTPSHQVTQMGQEVILRCVPISNHLYFYWYRQILGQKVEFLVSFYNNEISEKSEIFDDQFSVERPDGSNFTLKIRSTKLEDSAMYFCASSSRPTFGYTFGSGTRLTVV.

This clone was recorded once. CDR3 DNA: TGTGCCATAGGCAGCGGACGCTCCTACAATGAGCAGTTCTTC. It yields the protein CAIGSGRSYNEQFF. The genes are TRBV19 and TRBJ2-1, with TRBD2 as a possible D gene (5 bases). V was pared by 10 bases and J by 0 bases, with 13 bases between. The CDR3 has 14 residues. Germline CDR1 is LNHDA and CDR2 is SQIVND (reference sequence).

The V and J genes are TRBV6-5 and TRBJ2-7; D gene ambiguous. V shed 5 bases and J shed 6 bases, with 11 bases lying between them. CDR1 MNHEY and CDR2 SVGAGI come from the germline V gene. The CDR3 totals 12 residues. This CDR3 is CASSPSPIEQYF. The CDR3, as DNA: TGTGCCAGCAGTCCCAGTCCCATCGAGCAGTACTTC.

CDR3 sequence: CSVDGTGGFYEQYF. For the CDR3, the DNA is TGCAGCGTTGATGGGACAGGGGGCTTCTACGAGCAGTACTTC. This chain uses TRBV29-1 with TRBJ2-7; 12 bases map to TRBD1. The trim removed 3 bases at V and 3 bases at J, leaving 3 bases unmatched. Germline V gene lookup returns CDR1 SQVTM and CDR2 ANQGSEA. The CDR3 is 14 residues long.

The chain uses TRBV7-2 and TRBJ2-7; 10 bases map to TRBD2. CDR3 size: 15 residues. Looked up from germline, CDR1 is SGHTA and CDR2 is FQGNSA. After removal of 5 bases from V and 0 bases from J, the junction contained 4 bases not matched to a gene. As DNA, the CDR3 is TGTGCCAGCAGCCCCGCTAGCGGGAGCTCCTACGAGCAGTACTTC. Protein product: CASSPASGSSYEQYF.

The chain carries TRBV9 and TRBJ1-6; a possible D gene is TRBD1 (5 bases). This CDR3 is 17 amino acids long. The V end was cut by 4 bases, the J end by 8 bases, with 22 bases between. The germline CDR1 and CDR2 sequences are SGDLS and YYNGEE. The CDR3 protein is CASSTRGSLEIDSPLHF. In DNA, the CDR3 is TGTGCCAGCAGCACTCGGGGGAGTCTAGAAATAGATTCACCCCTCCACTTT. Full variable domain (rest looked up from reference TRBV9 and TRBJ1-6): DSGVTQTPKHLITATGQRVTLRCSPRSGDLSVYWYQQSLDQGLQFLIQYYNGEERAKGNILERFSAQQFPDLHSELNLSSLELGDSALYFCASSTRGSLEIDSPLHFGNGTRLTVT.

This clone has ten or more counts. The chain is built from TRBV10-3 and TRBJ2-7, with 10 bases that match TRBD2. Trimming removed 6 bases from V and 5 bases from J; junction bases left unmatched: 7. Germline assignment: CDR1 ENHRY and CDR2 SYGVKD. The CDR3 length is 14 residues. The CDR3 protein is CAISPSGRDNEQYF. CDR3 DNA: TGTGCCATCAGCCCTAGCGGGAGAGATAACGAGCAGTACTTC.

The chain recombines TRBV5-1 with TRBJ1-1, with a weak D call TRBD1 (6 bases). Per the germline V gene, CDR1 is SGHRS and CDR2 is YFSETQ. V was shortened by 4 bases and J by 8 bases, with 15 bases between the two germline ends. This CDR3 is built from 13 residues. CDR3 amino acids: CASSEAQGREAFF. The CDR3, as DNA: TGCGCCAGCAGCGAGGCACAGGGTAGGGAAGCTTTCTTT.

This clone was picked up one time. The V gene is TRBV7-9, the J gene TRBJ2-7; 7 positions match TRBD1. Germline lookup yields CDR1 SEHNR and CDR2 FQNEAQ (reference sequence). V gave up 2 bases and J gave up 3 bases; unmatched junction bases: 7. This CDR3 is built from 15 residues. The CDR3 is CASSLKAGGDYEQYF. DNA of the CDR3: TGTGCCAGCAGCTTAAAGGCAGGGGGTGACTACGAGCAGTACTTC.

The chain recombines TRBV3-1 (or the pseudogene TRBV3-2) with TRBJ2-7; 11 nucleotides align to TRBD1. Germline-derived CDR1 and CDR2 are LGHDT and YNNKEL (reference sequence). The V and J ends lost 4 bases and 2 bases, in that order; junction bases with no gene match: 4. CDR3 size: 15 residues. CDR3 DNA: TGTGCCAGCAGCCGTCGGGGACAGGGGGCCTACGAGCAGTACTTC. This encodes CASSRRGQGAYEQYF.

The V and J genes are TRBV9 and TRBJ1-6; weak D call: TRBD1 (6 bases). Between the trimmed V and J ends, which lost 0 bases and 7 bases, there was a span of 14 bases. Germline CDR1 and CDR2: SGDLS and YYNGEE. The CDR3 is 16 residues long. CDR3 region: CASSVDLDSLNSPLHF. For the CDR3, the DNA is TGTGCCAGCAGCGTAGATCTGGACAGCCTAAATTCACCCCTCCACTTT.

The CDR3 is CASSPTSGSPDTQYF. The CDR3 DNA is TGTGCCAGCAGCCCCACTAGCGGGAGTCCCGATACGCAGTATTTT. The chain employs TRBV7-6 and TRBJ2-3, with 11 bases identical to TRBD2. CDR1 is SGHVS and CDR2 is FNYEAQ in the germline V gene. The CDR3 runs 15 residues. With 5 bases clipped from V and 6 bases from J, the junction kept 7 bases outside the gene matches.

The CDR3 spells CASRGGPEAFF. CDR3 in DNA: TGTGCCAGCAGGGGGGGACCTGAAGCTTTCTTT. The chain has TRBV6-5 and TRBJ1-1, with a possible D match to TRBD1 (5 bases). CDR3 size: 11 residues. Between the trimmed V and J ends, which lost 6 bases and 6 bases, there was a span of 8 bases. Germline V gene data show CDR1 as MNHEY and CDR2 as SVGAGI.

This clone was seen a single time. V is TRBV7-8 and J is TRBJ2-2; 13 nucleotides match TRBD2. This CDR3 comprises 17 residues. In germline, CDR1 is SGHVS, CDR2 FQNEAQ. V shed 4 bases, J shed 7 bases, and the junction held 9 bases outside the gene matches. This chain's CDR3 is CASSYILRTSGSGELFF. CDR3 nucleotides: TGTGCCAGCAGCTACATCTTAAGGACTAGCGGGAGCGGGGAGCTGTTTTTT.

The rearrangement uses TRBV7-8 and TRBJ1-2; D call uncertain. Germline V gives CDR1 SGHVS, CDR2 FQNEAQ. Trimming stripped 1 base from V and 5 bases from J, with 14 bases between. CDR3 size: 15 residues. CDR3 loop: CASSLERETPYGYTF. CDR3 coding DNA: TGTGCCAGCAGCTTAGAAAGGGAGACACCGTATGGCTACACCTTC.

This sequence joins TRBV30 and TRBJ2-7; TRBD2 agrees at 7 bases. Per the germline V gene, CDR1 is GTSNPN and CDR2 is SVGIG (reference sequence). With 0 bases clipped from V and 4 bases from J, the junction kept 6 bases outside the gene matches. The CDR3 spans 14 residues. CDR3 nucleotide sequence: TGTGCCTGGAGTGTTTGGTCGGGAGGATACGAGCAGTACTTC. Amino acids: CAWSVWSGGYEQYF.

This chain connects TRBV7-3 to TRBJ2-7; 8 bases fit TRBD2. The trim removed 5 bases at V and 6 bases at J, leaving 15 bases unmatched. The germline V gene encodes CDR1 SGHTA and CDR2 FQGTGA. This CDR3 comprises 16 residues. CDR3 loop: CASSPQCKRETFEQYF. As DNA, the CDR3 is TGTGCCAGCAGCCCCCAATGCAAGCGGGAGACTTTCGAGCAGTACTTC.